This is a list of T cell receptor beta chains from one sample in a study of cytomegalovirus exposure and HLA in healthy donors. Assay used: immunoSEQ multiplex PCR; TCRdb lists only in-frame clones, some missing. The table includes under 200,000 clones, 80% to 90% detected once. Sequencing was carried out using PBMCs. Receptors originate from a woman aged 30 to 39 in good health and CMV-seropositive. CDR3s include the opening cysteine and the closing phenylalanine or tryptophan. Fields, in order: V gene, clone size, J gene, D gene, CDR3 DNA, CDR3 protein. The D gene is left open where the match is weak. Some rows mark clone size as missing; the rest say once, few, many or name a class of expanded clone.

TRBV29-1	-	TRBJ1-2	-	TGCAGCGGATCGGGAGGGGCCCTTAACTATGGCTACACCTTC	CSGSGGALNYGYTF
TRBV2	-	TRBJ2-2	TRBD1	TGTGCCAGCATATTACAGGGGGTCACCGGGGAGCTGTTTTTT	CASILQGVTGELFF
TRBV2	-	TRBJ2-3	TRBD1	TGTGCCAGCAGTGATCACAGGACAGGGGCTAACACAGATACGCAGTATTTT	CASSDHRTGANTDTQYF
TRBV5-1	-	TRBJ1-1	-	TGCGCCAGCAGCCGACTTACAGGGAACACTGAAGCTTTCTTT	CASSRLTGNTEAFF
TRBV19	-	TRBJ1-2	-	TGTGCCAGTAGCCTGCAAGGGGGGGCTTATGGCTACACCTTC	CASSLQGGAYGYTF
TRBV7-9	-	TRBJ1-1	-	TGTGCCAGCAGCTCCTTTCCTCCGGGACACCAGAACACTGAAGCTTTCTTT	CASSSFPPGHQNTEAFF
TRBV7-9	-	TRBJ1-4	-	TGTGCCAGCAGCTCCACGACAGGAGTTAATGAAAAACTGTTTTTT	CASSSTTGVNEKLFF
TRBV18	-	TRBJ2-7	-	TGTGCCAGCTCACCAAAGCCCCCCTCCTACGAGCAGTACTTC	CASSPKPPSYEQYF
TRBV27	-	TRBJ1-3	TRBD1	TGTGCCAGCAAGCCAACAGGGGGATCGAGTAACACCATATATTTT	CASKPTGGSSNTIYF
TRBV5-6	once	TRBJ1-5	TRBD1	TGTGCCAGCAGATCCGGGACAGGGATCCATCAGCCCCAGCATTTT	CASRSGTGIHQPQHF
TRBV5-6	-	TRBJ2-5	-	TGTGCCAGCAGCTTGTCAGGGGCAGGGCCTCCAGAGACCCAGTACTTC	CASSLSGAGPPETQYF
TRBV7-9	-	TRBJ1-1	TRBD1	TGTGCCAGCAGCTGGACAGGGGGAATGAACACTGAAGCTTTCTTT	CASSWTGGMNTEAFF
TRBV2	-	TRBJ2-3	TRBD2	TGTGCCAGCAGTGACGGGGGGGGCCTGTCAGATACGCAGTATTTT	CASSDGGGLSDTQYF
TRBV6-1	-	TRBJ1-1	-	TGTGCCAGCAGTACTACGAGGGGGTCGAACACTGAAGCTTTCTTT	CASSTTRGSNTEAFF
TRBV7-2	-	TRBJ1-6	TRBD1	TGTGCCAGCAGTCGACAGGGATTAAGTAATTCACCCCTCCACTTT	CASSRQGLSNSPLHF
TRBV6-1	-	TRBJ1-1	-	TGTGCCAGCAGTGAAGCATGGAGTGAAGCTTTCTTT	CASSEAWSEAFF
TRBV11-3	-	TRBJ2-3	-	TGTGCCAGCAGCTTGGGGCGAGGCACAGATACGCAGTATTTT	CASSLGRGTDTQYF
TRBV2	-	TRBJ2-7	-	TGTGCAACTCGGGAAGGTCCTCTCTACGAGCAGTACTTC	CATREGPLYEQYF
TRBV5-4	once	TRBJ1-1	-	TGTGCCAGCAGCTTTTCCCCCCTTGAAGCTTTCTTT	CASSFSPLEAFF
TRBV29-1	-	TRBJ1-5	-	TGCAGCGTTGAAACCGACTCTAATCAGCCCCAGCATTTT	CSVETDSNQPQHF
TRBV5-1	-	TRBJ1-2	TRBD1	TGCGCCAGCAGCTGGGACAGCACCGTCTATGGCTACACCTTC	CASSWDSTVYGYTF
TRBV19	few	TRBJ2-7	TRBD1	TGTGCCAGTAACAGGGACAGGGGTTCCTACGAGCAGTACTTC	CASNRDRGSYEQYF
TRBV4-1	-	TRBJ2-7	TRBD2	TGCGCCAGCAGAGGAATCGGACTAGCGGACTACGAGCAGTACTTC	CASRGIGLADYEQYF
TRBV6-5	few	TRBJ1-4	-	TGTGCCAGCAGGCGACACCTCTCCTCTAATGAAAAACTGTTTTTT	CASRRHLSSNEKLFF
TRBV7-2	-	TRBJ2-1	TRBD2	TGTGCCAGCAGCTTATTAGCGGGGATACGCTACAATGAGCAGTTCTTC	CASSLLAGIRYNEQFF
TRBV6-4	-	TRBJ1-5	TRBD1	TGTGCCAGCAGTAAGGGACAGAATCAGCCCCAGCATTTT	CASSKGQNQPQHF
TRBV7-9	-	TRBJ2-5	TRBD1	TGTGCCAGCAGCCGGACAGGGGGAGAGACCCAGTACTTC	CASSRTGGETQYF
TRBV4-1	-	TRBJ2-7	TRBD1	TGCGCCAGCAGCCGGGGACAGGGGATTGACGAGCAGTACTTC	CASSRGQGIDEQYF
TRBV5-6	-	TRBJ2-2	-	TGTGCCAGCAGCTTAACTAGCAAAGTAACCGGGGAGCTGTTTTTT	CASSLTSKVTGELFF
TRBV5-4	few	TRBJ1-1	-	TGTGCCAGCAGCCAACAACAGGGCCCGAACACTGAAGCTTTCTTT	CASSQQQGPNTEAFF